This TCR beta chain came from a study of blood T cell repertoires in COVID-19. TCRdb's copy holds only in-frame clones and misses some; the assay was immunoSEQ multiplex PCR. This sample has 100,000 to 130,000 clones; about 93% occur once, and the top ten carry approximately 1.2%. V lost 0 bases and J 8 bases, leaving 7 bases between the germline ends. The CDR3 totals 12 residues. From germline, CDR1 is LGHDT and CDR2 YNNKEL (reference sequence). The chain uses TRBV3-1 (or the pseudogene TRBV3-2) and TRBJ1-1, with TRBD1 as a possible D gene (6 bases). The TCR comes from a woman aged 30 to 39 with acute or convalescent COVID-19. Sequenced sample: peripheral blood. CDR3: CASSQETGEAFF. CDR3 bases: TGTGCCAGCAGCCAAGAAACAGGGGAAGCTTTCTTT.